This TCR beta chain emerged from a study of cytomegalovirus exposure and HLA in healthy donors. Study-level results: The authors listed approximately 150 TCR beta chains as cytomegalovirus-associated. The authors later found TCR association rates varying by HLA locus, with DRB1 most and HLA-C fewest. The availability of immune exposure information extended only to CMV serostatus. Later work showed greater clonal expansion in HLA-associated TCR beta chains than in equally common others.

In the PCR, 60 Vbeta and 13 Jbeta primers were used. Some clones are missing from TCRdb's copy, which holds only in-frame ones; the method was immunoSEQ multiplex PCR. The table has about 160,000 clones, 70% to 80% seen once. The CDR3 has 17 residues. Trimming shortened V by 0 bases and J by 7 bases, and 19 bases separated the two germline ends. Germline assignment: CDR1 SGDLS and CDR2 YYNGEE. A remark on this clone: Antigen: not known.

Sequences were obtained from PBMCs. The rearrangement links TRBV9 to TRBJ2-2; possible D gene TRBD2, 6 bases. This receptor was identified in a man in his forties in good health and CMV-seronegative. The DNA of the CDR3 is TGTGCCAGCAGCGTAGGAAGGGTGGCGGGGCGCGTCGGGGAGCTGTTTTTT. Encoded protein: CASSVGRVAGRVGELFF.